Listed here are 5 T cell receptor beta chains from one sample, sequenced in a study of cytotoxic CD8 clonotypes in ibrutinib-treated CLL. Here immunoSEQ multiplex PCR was the method, and the copy in TCRdb shows in-frame clones only, minus some. The table lists 200,000 to 250,000 clones, nearly 80% of them singletons. Specimen: PBMCs, collected after 12 months of ibrutinib treatment. Receptors originate from a human donor with chronic lymphocytic leukemia.

V and J are TRBV29-1 and TRBJ1-4; D ambiguous. Germline CDR1 SQVTM, CDR2 ANQGSEA. This CDR3 has 11 amino acids. Trimming left V 6 bases short and J 4 bases short, with 6 bases between. The CDR3 reads CSVRGNEKLFF. The CDR3 DNA reads TGCAGCGTCCGGGGTAATGAAAAACTGTTTTTT.

The chain carries TRBV12-2 and TRBJ1-1; the table gives TRBD1 as D, unverified against the DNA. TRBV12-2 is assigned pseudogene status. The CDR3 covers 19 residues. The CDR3 DNA follows: TGTGCAAGTCGCTCTGTAGGGGGACAGGGCCCTCGCCGACACACTGAAGCTTTCTTT. It encodes CASRSVGGQGPRRHTEAFF.

The chain has TRBV28 and TRBJ2-7; 8 nucleotides match TRBD2. Germline V gene data show CDR1 as MDHEN and CDR2 as SYDVKM. Losses at the gene ends were 5 bases for V and 3 bases for J; bases not matched to a gene: 6. CDR3 length equals 14 residues. The CDR3 DNA reads as TGTGCCAGCAGTCGCCAGGGGACTAGCTACGAGCAGTACTTC. Translating gives CASSRQGTSYEQYF.

This clone was picked up a small number of times. The chain links TRBV10-1 to TRBJ2-7; 7 bases are shared with TRBD2. The V segment lost 8 bases and the J segment 1 base; nucleotides outside the gene matches: 8. Germline CDR1 reads WNHNN; CDR2 reads SYGVQD (reference sequence). This CDR3 has 14 amino acids. The DNA of the CDR3 is TGCGCCAGCTCACCCCCGGGAGGTTCCTACGAGCAGTACTTC. Its translation is CASSPPGGSYEQYF.

The chain couples TRBV5-1 to TRBJ1-1, with 8 nucleotides matching TRBD1. The CDR3 runs 17 residues. Per germline, CDR1 SGHRS and CDR2 YFSETQ. The V segment lost 4 bases and the J segment 3 bases; nucleotides outside the gene matches: 14. This CDR3 reads CASSPYTGGRGHTEAFF. CDR3 DNA sequence: TGCGCCAGCAGCCCGTATACAGGGGGACGAGGGCACACTGAAGCTTTCTTT.